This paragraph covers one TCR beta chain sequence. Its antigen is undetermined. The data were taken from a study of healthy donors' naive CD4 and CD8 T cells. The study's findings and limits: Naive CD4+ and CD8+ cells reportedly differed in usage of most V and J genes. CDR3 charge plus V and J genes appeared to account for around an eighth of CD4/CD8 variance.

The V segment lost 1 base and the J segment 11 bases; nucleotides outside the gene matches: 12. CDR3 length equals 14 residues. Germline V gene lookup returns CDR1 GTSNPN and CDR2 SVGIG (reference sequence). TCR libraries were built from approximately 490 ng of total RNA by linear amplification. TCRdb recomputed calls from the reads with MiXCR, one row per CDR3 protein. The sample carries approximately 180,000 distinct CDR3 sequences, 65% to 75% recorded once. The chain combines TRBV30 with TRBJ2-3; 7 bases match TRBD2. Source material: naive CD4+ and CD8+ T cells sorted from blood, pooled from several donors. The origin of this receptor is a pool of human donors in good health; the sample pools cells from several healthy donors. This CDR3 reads CAWSGRVGDYGQYF. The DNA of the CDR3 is TGTGCCTGGAGTGGCCGTGTGGGGGACTATGGGCAGTATTTT.